These 20 T cell receptor beta chains were all obtained from the same sample, sequenced in a study of regulatory T cells in long-lasting Graves disease. Time point here: persistent/refractory GD, antithyroid drugs over 5 years with positive TRAb. The TCR library used RNA extracted from PBMCs. Arm-PCR with iRepertoire HTBI primers amplified the CDR3 regions for these TCR beta libraries. TCRdb redid the calling of the multiplex PCR reads with MiXCR, one entry per CDR3 protein. Found here are roughly 400,000 distinct CDR3 sequences, 21% of them singletons; the top ten hold over 11%. This specimen consisted of peripheral blood mononuclear cells (PBMCs), obtained when the disease was refractory, from a patient treated with antithyroid drugs. The receptors stem from a female donor with Graves disease.

This clonotype was seen ten or more times. The chain has TRBV5-1 and TRBJ1-6, with D possibly being TRBD1 (5 bases). The CDR3 extends over 16 amino acids. Germline CDR1 is SGHRS and CDR2 is YFSETQ. Trimming stripped 1 base from V and 8 bases from J, with 16 bases between. The CDR3 reads CASSLILFLRDSPLHF. CDR3 sequence (DNA): TGCGCCAGCAGCTTGATCCTGTTCCTCAGGGATTCACCCCTCCACTTT.

The chain is built from TRBV5-4 and TRBJ1-1; D is undetermined. The germline V and J ends were trimmed by 4 bases and 2 bases, with 9 bases remaining between them. Germline-derived CDR1 and CDR2 are SGHNT and YYREEE (reference sequence). CDR3 length equals 13 residues. The CDR3 bases are TGTGCCAGCAGCCGGGCCGATAACACTGAAGCTTTCTTT. Its translation: CASSRADNTEAFF.

This clonotype has a handful of counts. The chain links TRBV20-1 to TRBJ2-1; D remains unclear. Trimming took 6 bases from V and 2 from J, leaving 14 bases between them. Germline V gene lookup returns CDR1 DFQATT and CDR2 SNEGSKA (reference sequence). The length of the CDR3 is 14 residues. CDR3: CSAAALGTYNEQFF. CDR3 sequence (DNA): TGCAGTGCGGCGGCACTGGGAACCTACAATGAGCAGTTCTTC.

This clonotype has more than one count but fewer than ten. The V call is TRBV28, the J call TRBJ2-5; no firm D call. Germline CDR1 reads MDHEN; CDR2 reads SYDVKM. The CDR3 is made up of 20 amino acids. The V gene lost 6 bases and the J gene lost 3 bases, with 32 bases spanning the gap. Here the CDR3 reads CASSLTSRSKSGQAKETQYF. The CDR3 bases are TGTGCCAGCAGCTTAACGTCCAGGAGCAAGTCGGGCCAGGCGAAAGAGACCCAGTACTTC.

This clonotype was observed at least ten times. The V call is TRBV28, the J call TRBJ1-2; 7 bases are a match to TRBD1. The trim removed 3 bases at V and 3 bases at J, leaving 1 base unmatched. Germline V gene sequence: CDR1 MDHEN, CDR2 SYDVKM. The CDR3 spans 13 residues. CDR3 coding DNA: TGTGCCAGCAGTTTGGGACAGCACTATGGCTACACCTTC. Amino acids: CASSLGQHYGYTF.

Many counts were recorded for this clonotype. This chain uses TRBV28 with TRBJ2-7; TRBD1 matches at 11 bases. CDR3 length equals 16 residues. The germline CDR1 and CDR2 sequences are MDHEN and SYDVKM. Germline trimming cut 5 bases from V and 2 bases from J; bases unmatched to any gene: 8. CDR3 sequence: CASSPPGTGGTYEQYF. The DNA for the CDR3 is TGTGCCAGCAGTCCTCCTGGGACAGGGGGTACCTACGAGCAGTACTTC.

The chain carries TRBV12-3 or TRBV12-4 and TRBJ2-5; D not certain. The length of the CDR3 is 14 residues. Trimming pared 4 bases from V and 3 bases from J, leaving 12 bases between. CDR3: CASSSNSSKETQYF. CDR3 sequence (DNA): TGTGCCAGCAGTTCGAATAGCAGCAAAGAGACCCAGTACTTC.

The table lists this clonotype with a few counts. The chain carries TRBV6-1 and TRBJ2-3; D is possibly TRBD2 (5 bases). Germline CDR1 and CDR2: MNHNS and SASEGT. This CDR3 has 15 residues. Trimming cost V 6 bases and J 0 bases, with 13 bases left between them. In DNA, the CDR3 is TGTGCCAGCAGAGAGGGTCCTCTCAGCACAGATACGCAGTATTTT. The encoded protein is CASREGPLSTDTQYF.

In regard to this clonotype: This may come from a read error, since a much larger clone is one base off. The chain carries TRBV28 and TRBJ2-2, with D unclear. The CDR3 covers 14 residues. Germline assignment: CDR1 MDHEN and CDR2 SYDVKM. V was shortened by 2 bases and J by 6 bases, with 10 bases between the two germline ends. CDR3 nucleotides: TGTGCCAGCAGTTTACCTGGGTCCTCCGGGGAGCTGTTTTTT. It yields the protein CASSLPGSSGELFF.

About this clonotype: Its ends do not fully match the called genes, so a read error is possible. The rearrangement joins TRBV28 to TRBJ2-7, with D possibly TRBD2 on 6 matching bases. This CDR3 spans 14 amino acids. CDR1 and CDR2 from the germline V gene are MDHEN and SYDVKM. CDR3 amino acids: CTSSSTLATYEQYF. CDR3 sequence (DNA): TGTACCAGCAGTTCCACTCTAGCGACCTACGAGCAGTACTTC.

The chain carries TRBV9 and TRBJ2-7, with TRBD1 identical over 7 bases. The germline gives CDR1 SGDLS, CDR2 YYNGEE. The trim removed 4 bases at V and 1 base at J, leaving 5 bases unmatched. CDR3 size: 14 residues. DNA of the CDR3: TGTGCCAGCAGCAAGACGACAGGGTCCTACGAGCAGTACTTC. Its protein product is CASSKTTGSYEQYF. Supplemented by reference TRBV9 and TRBJ2-7, the full variable domain reads DSGVTQTPKHLITATGQRVTLRCSPRSGDLSVYWYQQSLDQGLQFLIQYYNGEERAKGNILERFSAQQFPDLHSELNLSSLELGDSALYFCASSKTTGSYEQYFGPGTRLTVT.

This clonotype was found many times. The V call is TRBV7-9, the J call TRBJ1-2; tentatively, D is TRBD1 (6 bases). V was clipped by 2 bases and J by 4 bases, with 14 bases between them. The CDR3 is 15 residues long. The germline V gene has CDR1 SEHNR and CDR2 FQNEAQ (reference sequence). CDR3: CASSLWPRGTYGYTF. DNA of the CDR3: TGTGCCAGCAGCTTATGGCCCAGGGGAACCTATGGCTACACCTTC.

In this sample, this clonotype turned up many times. V is TRBV6-2 or TRBV6-3 and J is TRBJ2-4; TRBD1 is a possible D gene (5 bases). The CDR3 covers 14 residues. The V gene's germline CDR1 is MNHEY and CDR2 SVGEGT. V lost 5 bases and J lost 1, with 9 bases in between. The CDR3 DNA reads TGTGCCAGCAGTGAAAGGGGCGCCAAAAACATTCAGTACTTC. Protein sequence: CASSERGAKNIQYF.

The chain employs TRBV28 and TRBJ1-5, with D perhaps matching TRBD1 (6 bases). The CDR3 totals 17 residues. V was pared by 2 bases and J by 0 bases, with 14 bases between. Germline V gives CDR1 MDHEN, CDR2 SYDVKM. The CDR3: CASSLTGHIFSNQPQHF. CDR3 sequence (DNA): TGTGCCAGCAGTTTAACGGGACACATATTTAGCAATCAGCCCCAGCATTTT.

Remarks on this clonotype: A clone one base away is much larger, so this may be a read error. V and J are TRBV28 and TRBJ2-4, with TRBD2 identical over 8 bases. Germline CDR1 is MDHEN and CDR2 is SYDVKM. This CDR3 region has 15 residues. The CDR3 sequence: CASRRRGRLKNIRYF. The CDR3 DNA reads as TGTGCCAGCCGCCGACGCGGGAGGCTCAAAAACATTCGGTACTTC.

In regard to this clonotype: One end of the junction is discordant with germline, which a read error may explain. This chain uses TRBV19 with TRBJ2-5; TRBD1 might be the D (5 bases). The germline CDR1 and CDR2 sequences are LNHDA and SQIVND (reference sequence). The CDR3 runs 15 residues. Here the CDR3 DNA reads TGTGCCGGTAGTATGGCCCGAAGGGGAAGAGAGACCCAGTACTTC. It yields the protein CAGSMARRGRETQYF.

In this sample, this clonotype turned up many times. V gene TRBV28 combines with J gene TRBJ2-4; a weak D match, TRBD1 (5 bases). The CDR3 runs 16 residues. V dropped 6 bases and J dropped 8 bases, with 23 bases sitting between them. CDR1 MDHEN and CDR2 SYDVKM come from the germline V gene. CDR3: CASSPTSDSSRDIQYF. The CDR3 DNA is TGTGCCAGCAGCCCCACATCCGACAGCTCTCGTGACATTCAGTACTTC.

This clonotype has ten or more counts. The chain joins TRBV3-1 to TRBJ2-5; a possible D gene is TRBD2 (6 bases). With 7 bases removed from V and 2 bases from J, the gap between germline ends came to 11 bases. Looked up from germline, CDR1 is LGHDT and CDR2 is YNNKEL (reference sequence). The CDR3 is 13 amino acids. CDR3 DNA: TGTGCCAGCACGGGACTCCTACAAGAGACCCAGTACTTC. Its translation is CASTGLLQETQYF.

As regards this clonotype: Given a much more abundant clone one base away, this may be a read error. Likely a read error: the CDR3 ends without its conserved phenylalanine or tryptophan. The V and J genes are TRBV15 and TRBJ2-5; D remains unclear. Trimming stripped 1 base from V and 1 base from J, with 16 bases between. CDR1 and CDR2 from the germline V gene are LNHNV and YYDKDF (reference sequence). The CDR3 is made up of 17 amino acids. CDR3 residues: CATSRGLQAGFQETQYL. DNA for the CDR3: TGTGCCACCAGCAGAGGACTCCAGGCAGGCTTCCAAGAGACCCAGTACCTC.

In its sample, this clonotype was seen a few times. The rearrangement links TRBV20-1 to TRBJ2-2; 7 positions agree with TRBD2. CDR3 length: 16 residues. V shed 0 bases and J 9 bases; nucleotides not matched to a gene: 13. The germline V gene encodes CDR1 DFQATT and CDR2 SNEGSKA (reference sequence). Here the CDR3 DNA reads TGCAGTGCTAGAGATCGCCTAGCGGCTCACCAGAGGGAGCTGTTTTTT. The encoded protein is CSARDRLAAHQRELFF.